The present T cell receptor (beta chain) was sequenced within a study of blood T cell repertoires in COVID-19. J was trimmed by 2 bases and V by 1 base; bases with no gene match: 8. Germline CDR1 and CDR2: LGHDT and YNNKEL (reference sequence). The CDR3 spans 19 residues. The assay was immunoSEQ multiplex PCR, and TCRdb's table has in-frame clones only and misses some. The profile shows some 69,000 clones, 75% to 85% of them singletons. J is TRBJ2-3 and V is TRBV3-1 (or the pseudogene TRBV3-2); 14 bases line up with TRBD2. Sequencing was performed on peripheral blood. The source of this sequence is a woman in her seventies with acute or convalescent COVID-19. The CDR3 region is CASSQGGLAGVRNTDTQYF. CDR3 DNA: TGTGCCAGCAGCCAAGGGGGACTAGCGGGAGTGAGAAACACAGATACGCAGTATTTT.